This TCR beta chain appears in the sequencing data of a study of PD-1 blockade in mismatch repair-deficient tumors. About the study: Enrolled about 2013-2016, patients had progressing, pretreated mismatch repair-deficient cancers of approximately 13 types.

Points on this clone: The antigen is unknown.

The data were produced by immunoSEQ multiplex PCR, yet TCRdb's version contains in-frame clones alone and is incomplete. The sample carries around 48,000 clones, more than 75% recorded once. This CDR3 region has 16 residues. Trimming removed 1 base at V and 4 bases at J, with 14 bases between. Per the germline V gene, CDR1 is SGHAT and CDR2 is FQDESV (reference sequence). General study results and limits: Tumor-resident clones, often absent from pretreatment blood, expanded after pembrolizumab and then contracted.

Mismatch repair deficiency was confirmed in all patients, by PCR or immunohistochemistry. TCRs were sequenced from a few patients responding to pembrolizumab. Sequencing used peripheral blood, obtained 4 weeks after starting pembrolizumab. The V call is TRBV11-1, the J call TRBJ2-1, with D possibly being TRBD1 (6 bases). This receptor was obtained from an adult with mismatch repair-deficient cancer. CDR3 sequence reads: CASSLEGWQGYNEQFF. CDR3 nucleotides: TGTGCCAGCAGCTTAGAGGGCTGGCAGGGGTACAATGAGCAGTTCTTC.